What follows are 14 T cell receptor beta chains derived from one specimen sequenced in a study of OX40 agonist ivuxolimab in advanced cancers. Only in-frame clones appear in the TCRdb table, and some are missing; sequencing was by immunoSEQ multiplex PCR. Counted here are roughly 80,000 clones, more than 85% occurring once; the ten biggest clones make up more than 0.6%. The sample here was CD4+ or CD8+ T cells sorted from blood, taken in a trial of the OX40 agonist ivuxolimab. All receptors derive from an adult with an advanced solid tumor such as melanoma, head and neck, liver or kidney cancer.

The chain combines TRBV28 with TRBJ2-1, with D possibly matching TRBD2 (5 bases). Germline V gene lookup returns CDR1 MDHEN and CDR2 SYDVKM. The V end was cut by 8 bases, the J end by 6 bases, with 14 bases between. The CDR3 totals 13 residues. Written as DNA, the CDR3 is TGTGCCAGCGGACTTAACCCTCCCAATGAGCAGTTCTTC. Translation: CASGLNPPNEQFF.

This chain connects TRBV5-4 to TRBJ2-1; TRBD1 agrees at 12 bases. CDR3 length: 14 residues. Germline V gives CDR1 SGHNT, CDR2 YYREEE (reference sequence). Trimming took 7 bases from V and 7 from J; bases not matched to a gene: 6. In nucleotides, the CDR3 is TGTGCCAGCCTGAGGGACAGGGGGCAGAATGAGCAGTTCTTC. The encoded protein is CASLRDRGQNEQFF.

The chain recombines TRBV4-3 with TRBJ2-3, with 11 bases fitting TRBD2. Per the germline V gene, CDR1 is LGHNA and CDR2 is YSLEER. The J segment lost 0 bases and the V segment lost 1 base, leaving 3 bases of the junction unmatched. This CDR3 region has 17 residues. The CDR3 here is CASSQGLAGGSTDTQYF. The CDR3 bases are TGCGCCAGCAGCCAAGGCCTAGCGGGGGGTAGCACAGATACGCAGTATTTT.

The V call is TRBV5-6, the J call TRBJ2-1, with 10 bases that match TRBD2. The CDR3 is 15 amino acids. V shed 3 bases, J shed 4 bases, and the junction held 4 bases outside the gene matches. Germline V gene lookup returns CDR1 SGHDT and CDR2 YYEEEE. The CDR3 spells CASSSGTSDYNEQFF. The CDR3 nucleotides are TGTGCCAGCAGCTCCGGGACTAGCGATTACAATGAGCAGTTCTTC. Drawing the rest from reference TRBV5-6 and TRBJ2-1, the complete variable domain is DAGVTQSPTHLIKTRGQQVTLRCSPKSGHDTVSWYQQALGQGPQFIFQYYEEEERQRGNFPDRFSGHQFPNYSSELNVNALLLGDSALYLCASSSGTSDYNEQFFGPGTRLTVL.

Turning to this clone: One end of the junction does not line up with germline, which may come from a read error. The genes are TRBV28 and TRBJ2-7, with a tentative D call TRBD1 (6 bases). Germline CDR1 MDHEN, CDR2 SYDVKM. The CDR3 runs 13 residues. CDR3 nucleotide sequence: TGTGCCAGTGAGCGCCCGGGACAAGTAGAGCAGTCCTTC. Translating it yields CASERPGQVEQSF.

This clone was observed a handful of times. The CDR3 nucleotides are TGTGCCAGCAGCCAAGGTCCAGCGGGAGCGGACAATGAGCAGTTCTTC. Amino acids: CASSQGPAGADNEQFF. The chain employs TRBV4-2 and TRBJ2-1; 8 bases line up with TRBD2. J was trimmed by 5 bases and V by 1 base; bases with no gene match: 7. Germline V gene data show CDR1 as LGHNA and CDR2 as YNFKEQ. This CDR3 has 16 amino acids.

The rearrangement uses TRBV2 and TRBJ2-7; 7 nucleotides agree with TRBD2. V shed 1 base, J shed 7 bases, and the junction held 7 bases outside the gene matches. Per germline, CDR1 SNHLY and CDR2 FYNNEI. This CDR3 is built from 14 residues. The CDR3 DNA is TGTGCCAGCAGTGAAGGGCAGGGAGGGAGGGAGCAGTACTTC. This translates into CASSEGQGGREQYF.

The chain joins TRBV12-5 to TRBJ2-1, with D perhaps matching TRBD2 (5 bases). Germline V CDR1 and CDR2: LGHNT, FRNRAP. V was cut by 5 bases and J by 0 bases, with 11 bases left in between. This CDR3 is built from 15 residues. CDR3 bases: TGTGCTAGTGGTGAGGGCTTAAGCTCCTACAATGAGCAGTTCTTC. Its translation: CASGEGLSSYNEQFF. The complete variable domain, with remaining parts taken from reference TRBV12-5 and TRBJ2-1, reads DARVTQTPRHKVTEMGQEVTMRCQPILGHNTVFWYRQTMMQGLELLAYFRNRAPLDDSGMPKDRFSAEMPDATLATLKIQPSEPRDSAVYFCASGEGLSSYNEQFFGPGTRLTVL.

V gene TRBV5-1 combines with J gene TRBJ2-1; 14 bases align to TRBD2. J lost 4 bases, V lost 8 bases, and 5 bases had no gene match. CDR3 length: 15 residues. Germline CDR1 is SGHRS and CDR2 is YFSETQ. The CDR3 here is CASGTSGSPYNEQFF. The CDR3 nucleotides are TGCGCCAGTGGGACTAGCGGGAGTCCGTACAATGAGCAGTTCTTC. The full variable domain, with the rest looked up from reference TRBV5-1 and TRBJ2-1, is KAGVTQTPRYLIKTRGQQVTLSCSPISGHRSVSWYQQTPGQGLQFLFEYFSETQRNKGNFPGRFSGRQFSNSRSEMNVSTLELGDSALYLCASGTSGSPYNEQFFGPGTRLTVL.

V and J are TRBV7-9 and TRBJ2-5, with no clear D. This CDR3 has 13 amino acids. V was shortened by 1 base and J by 5 bases, with 8 bases between the two germline ends. The germline gives CDR1 SEHNR, CDR2 FQNEAQ (reference sequence). The CDR3 DNA sequence: TGTGCCAGCAGCTTAGTACTCCCTGAGACCCAGTACTTC. This encodes CASSLVLPETQYF.

The rearrangement joins TRBV5-8 to TRBJ1-5; D ambiguous. Germline V CDR1 and CDR2: SGHTS, YDEGEE. The CDR3 loop spans 16 amino acids. Deletions cut 1 base from V and 3 bases from J, with 14 bases between. The DNA of the CDR3 is TGTGCCAGCAGCTTGAGCGGAAAGATAGTCAATCAGCCCCAGCATTTT. Translated: CASSLSGKIVNQPQHF. Combining the CDR3 with reference TRBV5-8 and TRBJ1-5 gives the whole variable domain EAGVTQSPTHLIKTRGQQATLRCSPISGHTSVYWYQQALGLGLQFLLWYDEGEERNRGNFPPRFSGRQFPNYSSELNVNALELEDSALYLCASSLSGKIVNQPQHFGDGTRLSIL.

This chain uses TRBV9 with TRBJ2-7; no clear D. CDR3 length: 15 amino acids. In germline, CDR1 is SGDLS, CDR2 YYNGEE. V gave up 4 bases and J gave up 3 bases, with 17 bases separating them. The CDR3 DNA sequence: TGTGCCAGCAGCCCCGAGCGAGAATTGGTCTACGAGCAGTACTTC. Its translation: CASSPERELVYEQYF.

The rearrangement uses TRBV6-6 and TRBJ2-5; TRBD2 is a possible D gene (6 bases). V lost 4 bases, J lost 4 bases, and 13 bases lay in between. CDR1 MNHNY and CDR2 SVGAGI come from the germline V gene (reference sequence). This CDR3 contains 14 residues. Written as DNA, the CDR3 is TGTGCCAGCAGTTTTAATTCGGGAGCAGAGACCCAGTACTTC. It yields the protein CASSFNSGAETQYF.

The rearrangement joins TRBV4-3 to TRBJ1-1; D call uncertain. The germline V gene has CDR1 LGHNA and CDR2 YSLEER. The CDR3 sequence is 14 residues long. V dropped 1 base and J dropped 0 bases, with 6 bases sitting between them. CDR3 coding DNA: TGCGCCAGCAGCCAAGGCTGGGTGAACACTGAAGCTTTCTTT. It is translated as CASSQGWVNTEAFF.